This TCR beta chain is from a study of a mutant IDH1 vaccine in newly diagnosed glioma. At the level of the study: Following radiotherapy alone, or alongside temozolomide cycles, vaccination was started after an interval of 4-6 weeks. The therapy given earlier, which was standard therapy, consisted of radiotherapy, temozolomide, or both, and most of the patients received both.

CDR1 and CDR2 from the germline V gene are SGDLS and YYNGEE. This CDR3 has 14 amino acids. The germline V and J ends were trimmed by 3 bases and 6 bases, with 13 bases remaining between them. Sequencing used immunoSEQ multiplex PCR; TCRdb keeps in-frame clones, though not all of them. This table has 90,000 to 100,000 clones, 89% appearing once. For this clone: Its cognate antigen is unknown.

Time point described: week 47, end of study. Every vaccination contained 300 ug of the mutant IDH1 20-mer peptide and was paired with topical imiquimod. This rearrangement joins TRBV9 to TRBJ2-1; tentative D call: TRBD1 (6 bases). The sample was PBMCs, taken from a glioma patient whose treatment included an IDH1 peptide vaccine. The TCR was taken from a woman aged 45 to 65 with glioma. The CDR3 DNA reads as TGTGCCAGCAGCGGCCGGGACATGGGCAATGAGCAGTTCTTC. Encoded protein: CASSGRDMGNEQFF.